The rows below give T cell receptor beta chains drawn from one sample of a study of blood T cell repertoires in COVID-19. Only in-frame clones appear in the TCRdb table, and some are missing; sequencing was by immunoSEQ multiplex PCR. The sample records hundreds of thousands of clones, approximately 91% being singletons. What was sequenced was PBMCs or T cells enriched from blood (not recorded which). These receptors were obtained from a middle-aged woman who had recovered from COVID-19. Each CDR3 is given with its conserved first and last residue. D genes are given only for firm matches. Expanded clones get a size class; other rows say once, few or many, or leave the size out.

v_call: TRBV3-1/TRBV3-2; clone_size: NA; cdr3_length: 16; j_call: TRBJ2-1; d_call: NA; cdr3_aa: CASSRRVEGLYNEQFF; cdr3_nt: TGTGCCAGCAGCCGGAGGGTCGAAGGGTTGTACAATGAGCAGTTCTTC
v_call: TRBV7-9; clone_size: few; cdr3_length: 19; j_call: TRBJ2-3; d_call: TRBD1; cdr3_aa: CASSSSRDRDSRGTDTQYF; cdr3_nt: TGTGCCAGCAGCTCGTCCCGGGACAGGGACTCAAGAGGCACAGATACGCAGTATTTT
v_call: TRBV4-2; clone_size: NA; cdr3_length: 14; j_call: TRBJ2-7; d_call: NA; cdr3_aa: CASRGQSPSYEQYF; cdr3_nt: TGTGCCAGCAGGGGACAAAGCCCCTCCTACGAGCAGTACTTC
v_call: TRBV4-3; clone_size: NA; cdr3_length: 15; j_call: TRBJ2-3; d_call: TRBD2; cdr3_aa: CASSPVRGVTDTQYF; cdr3_nt: TGCGCCAGCAGCCCCGTGCGGGGGGTCACAGATACGCAGTATTTT
v_call: TRBV10-1; clone_size: NA; cdr3_length: 17; j_call: TRBJ2-5; d_call: TRBD1; cdr3_aa: CASSGGTGGGGQETQYF; cdr3_nt: TGCGCCAGCAGTGGAGGTACAGGGGGCGGAGGGCAAGAGACCCAGTACTTC
v_call: TRBV5-4; clone_size: NA; cdr3_length: 14; j_call: TRBJ2-7; d_call: TRBD1; cdr3_aa: CASSAGTGSREQYF; cdr3_nt: TGTGCCAGCAGCGCCGGGACAGGGAGTCGCGAGCAGTACTTC
v_call: TRBV28; clone_size: NA; cdr3_length: 19; j_call: TRBJ2-5; d_call: TRBD1; cdr3_aa: CASTPHPRPGTASQETQYF; cdr3_nt: TGTGCCAGCACTCCTCACCCCCGCCCAGGGACAGCTTCGCAAGAGACCCAGTACTTC
v_call: TRBV28; clone_size: NA; cdr3_length: 16; j_call: TRBJ2-2; d_call: TRBD2; cdr3_aa: CASSLRTSGNTGELFF; cdr3_nt: TGTGCCAGCAGTTTAAGAACTAGCGGAAACACCGGGGAGCTGTTTTTT
v_call: TRBV18; clone_size: NA; cdr3_length: 16; j_call: TRBJ1-3; d_call: NA; cdr3_aa: CASSPSRGMSGNTIYF; cdr3_nt: TGTGCCAGCTCACCATCCAGGGGAATGAGTGGAAACACCATATATTTT
v_call: TRBV19; clone_size: NA; cdr3_length: 15; j_call: TRBJ2-3; d_call: TRBD1; cdr3_aa: CASSIRTGSSNTQYF; cdr3_nt: TGTGCCAGTAGTATCCGGACAGGGTCTAGTAATACGCAGTATTTT
v_call: TRBV7-4; clone_size: NA; cdr3_length: 17; j_call: TRBJ1-1; d_call: TRBD1; cdr3_aa: CASSLRTGGSQGTEAFF; cdr3_nt: TGTGCCAGCAGCTTACGGACAGGGGGCTCTCAGGGCACTGAAGCTTTCTTT
v_call: TRBV5-4; clone_size: NA; cdr3_length: 17; j_call: TRBJ2-7; d_call: TRBD2; cdr3_aa: CASSLGLAGGRGYEQYF; cdr3_nt: TGTGCCAGCAGCTTGGGGCTAGCGGGAGGGAGGGGATACGAGCAGTACTTC
v_call: TRBV7-2; clone_size: NA; cdr3_length: 19; j_call: TRBJ2-3; d_call: TRBD2; cdr3_aa: CASSPQGLAGGLSTDTQYF; cdr3_nt: TGTGCCAGCAGCCCCCAGGGACTAGCGGGGGGGCTTAGCACAGATACGCAGTATTTT
v_call: TRBV18; clone_size: once; cdr3_length: 13; j_call: TRBJ1-5; d_call: NA; cdr3_aa: CASSTTGNQPQHF; cdr3_nt: TGTGCCAGCTCTACAACAGGCAATCAGCCCCAGCATTTT
v_call: TRBV9; clone_size: NA; cdr3_length: 15; j_call: TRBJ2-3; d_call: TRBD1; cdr3_aa: CASSVGTGKTDTQYF; cdr3_nt: TGTGCCAGCAGCGTCGGGACAGGTAAAACAGATACGCAGTATTTT
v_call: TRBV27; clone_size: NA; cdr3_length: 15; j_call: TRBJ2-6; d_call: NA; cdr3_aa: CASRAGVFGANVLTF; cdr3_nt: TGTGCCAGCAGGGCGGGTGTGTTCGGGGCCAACGTCCTGACTTTC
v_call: TRBV7-2; clone_size: NA; cdr3_length: 15; j_call: TRBJ2-7; d_call: TRBD2; cdr3_aa: CASTPGGLFTYEQYF; cdr3_nt: TGTGCCAGCACCCCGGGGGGACTTTTTACCTACGAGCAGTACTTC
v_call: TRBV24-1; clone_size: NA; cdr3_length: 15; j_call: TRBJ2-1; d_call: NA; cdr3_aa: CATSDPPTSYNEQFF; cdr3_nt: TGTGCCACCAGTGATCCCCCGACTAGTTACAATGAGCAGTTCTTC
v_call: TRBV7-2; clone_size: NA; cdr3_length: 11; j_call: TRBJ2-7; d_call: TRBD2; cdr3_aa: CASSTGTIMHF; cdr3_nt: TGTGCCAGCAGCACCGGGACTATAATGCACTTC
v_call: TRBV5-1; clone_size: NA; cdr3_length: 15; j_call: TRBJ2-3; d_call: TRBD2; cdr3_aa: CATGEAGGSTDTQYF; cdr3_nt: TGCGCCACTGGAGAAGCGGGGGGTAGCACAGATACGCAGTATTTT
v_call: TRBV2; clone_size: NA; cdr3_length: 14; j_call: TRBJ2-7; d_call: TRBD1; cdr3_aa: CASGTGTGGYEQYF; cdr3_nt: TGTGCCAGCGGGACCGGGACAGGGGGCTACGAGCAGTACTTC
v_call: TRBV28; clone_size: NA; cdr3_length: 14; j_call: TRBJ2-7; d_call: NA; cdr3_aa: CASGPPGIVYEQYF; cdr3_nt: TGTGCCAGCGGACCGCCAGGGATAGTCTACGAGCAGTACTTC
v_call: TRBV5-3; clone_size: NA; cdr3_length: 14; j_call: TRBJ1-2; d_call: NA; cdr3_aa: CARSFHAGDYGYTF; cdr3_nt: TGTGCCAGAAGCTTCCATGCAGGGGACTATGGCTACACCTTC
v_call: TRBV7-2; clone_size: NA; cdr3_length: 15; j_call: TRBJ2-1; d_call: NA; cdr3_aa: CASSQSTERIYEQFF; cdr3_nt: TGTGCCAGCAGCCAAAGCACGGAGCGTATATATGAGCAGTTCTTC
v_call: TRBV7-6; clone_size: NA; cdr3_length: 13; j_call: TRBJ1-2; d_call: NA; cdr3_aa: CASSLDQGYGYTF; cdr3_nt: TGTGCCAGCAGCTTAGACCAGGGGTATGGCTACACCTTC
v_call: TRBV28; clone_size: NA; cdr3_length: 14; j_call: TRBJ2-7; d_call: TRBD2; cdr3_aa: CASSFSLGEGEQYF; cdr3_nt: TGTGCCAGCAGTTTTAGTCTGGGGGAGGGCGAGCAGTACTTC
v_call: TRBV5-1; clone_size: NA; cdr3_length: 15; j_call: TRBJ2-5; d_call: NA; cdr3_aa: CASSLLFDRSETQYF; cdr3_nt: TGCGCCAGCAGCCTACTATTCGACAGGTCAGAGACCCAGTACTTC